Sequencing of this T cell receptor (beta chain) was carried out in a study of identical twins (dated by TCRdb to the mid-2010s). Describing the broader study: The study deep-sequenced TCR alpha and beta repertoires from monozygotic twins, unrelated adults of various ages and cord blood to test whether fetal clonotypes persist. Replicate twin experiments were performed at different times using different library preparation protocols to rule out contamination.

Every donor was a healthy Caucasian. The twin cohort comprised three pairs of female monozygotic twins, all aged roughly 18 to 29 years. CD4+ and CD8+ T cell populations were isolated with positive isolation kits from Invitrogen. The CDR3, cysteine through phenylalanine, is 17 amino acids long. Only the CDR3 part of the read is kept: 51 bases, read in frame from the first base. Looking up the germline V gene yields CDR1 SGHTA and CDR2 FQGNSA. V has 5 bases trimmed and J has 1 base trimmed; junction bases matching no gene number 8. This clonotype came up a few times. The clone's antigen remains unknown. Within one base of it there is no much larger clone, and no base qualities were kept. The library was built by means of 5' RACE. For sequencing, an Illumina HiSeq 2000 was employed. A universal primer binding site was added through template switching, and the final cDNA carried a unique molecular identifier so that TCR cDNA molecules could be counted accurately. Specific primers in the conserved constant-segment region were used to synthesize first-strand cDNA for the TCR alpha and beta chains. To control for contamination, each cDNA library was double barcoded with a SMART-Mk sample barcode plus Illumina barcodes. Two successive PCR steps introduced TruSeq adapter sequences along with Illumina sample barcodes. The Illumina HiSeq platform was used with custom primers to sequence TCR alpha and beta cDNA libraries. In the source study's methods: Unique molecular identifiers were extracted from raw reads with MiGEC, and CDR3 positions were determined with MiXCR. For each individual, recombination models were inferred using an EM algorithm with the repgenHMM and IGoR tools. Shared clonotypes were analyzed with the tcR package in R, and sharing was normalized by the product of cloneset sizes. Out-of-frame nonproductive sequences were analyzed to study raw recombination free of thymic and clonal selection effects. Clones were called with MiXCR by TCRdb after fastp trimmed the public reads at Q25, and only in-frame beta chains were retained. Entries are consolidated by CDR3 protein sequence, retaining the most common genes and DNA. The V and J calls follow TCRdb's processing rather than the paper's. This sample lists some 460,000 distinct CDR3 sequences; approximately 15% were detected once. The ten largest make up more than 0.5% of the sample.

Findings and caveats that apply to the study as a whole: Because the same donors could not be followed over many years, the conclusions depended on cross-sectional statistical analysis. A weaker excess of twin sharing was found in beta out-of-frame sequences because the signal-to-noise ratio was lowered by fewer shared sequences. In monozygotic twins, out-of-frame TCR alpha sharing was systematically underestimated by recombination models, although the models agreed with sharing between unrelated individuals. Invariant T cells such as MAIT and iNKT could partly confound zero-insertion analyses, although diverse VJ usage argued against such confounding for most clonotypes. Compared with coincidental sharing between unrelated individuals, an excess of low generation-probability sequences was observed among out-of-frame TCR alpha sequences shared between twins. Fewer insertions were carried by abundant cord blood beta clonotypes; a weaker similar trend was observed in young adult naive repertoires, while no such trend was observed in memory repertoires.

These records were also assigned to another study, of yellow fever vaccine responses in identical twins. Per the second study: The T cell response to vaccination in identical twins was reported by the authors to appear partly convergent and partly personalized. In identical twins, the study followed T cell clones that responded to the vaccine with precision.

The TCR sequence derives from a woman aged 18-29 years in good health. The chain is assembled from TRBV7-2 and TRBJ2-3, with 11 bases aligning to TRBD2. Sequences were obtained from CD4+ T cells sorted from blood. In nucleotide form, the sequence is TGTGCCAGCAGCCGTGACGTAGCGGGAGGGCGCACAGATACGCAGTATTTT. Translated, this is CASSRDVAGGRTDTQYF.